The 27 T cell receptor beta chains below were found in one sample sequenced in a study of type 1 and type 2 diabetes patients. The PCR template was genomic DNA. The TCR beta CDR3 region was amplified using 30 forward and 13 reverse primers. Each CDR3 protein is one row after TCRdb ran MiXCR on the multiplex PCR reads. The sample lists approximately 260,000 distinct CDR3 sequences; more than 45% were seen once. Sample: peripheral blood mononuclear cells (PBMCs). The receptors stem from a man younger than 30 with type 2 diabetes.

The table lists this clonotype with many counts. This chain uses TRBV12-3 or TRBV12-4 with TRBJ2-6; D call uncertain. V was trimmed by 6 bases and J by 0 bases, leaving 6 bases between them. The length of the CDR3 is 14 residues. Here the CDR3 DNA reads TGTGCCAGCAGCCCCACCTCTGGGGCCAACGTCCTGACTTTC. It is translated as CASSPTSGANVLTF.

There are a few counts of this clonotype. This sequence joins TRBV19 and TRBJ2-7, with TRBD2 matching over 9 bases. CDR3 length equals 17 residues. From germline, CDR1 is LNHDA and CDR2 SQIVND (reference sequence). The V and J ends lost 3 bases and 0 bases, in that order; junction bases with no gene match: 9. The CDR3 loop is CASSMRLAGRNSYEQYF. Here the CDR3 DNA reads TGTGCCAGTAGTATGAGGCTAGCGGGGCGAAACTCCTACGAGCAGTACTTC.

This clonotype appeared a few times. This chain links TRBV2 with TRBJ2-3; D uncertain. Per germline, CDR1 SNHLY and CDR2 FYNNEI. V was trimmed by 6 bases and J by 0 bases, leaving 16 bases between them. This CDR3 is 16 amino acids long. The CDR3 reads CASSSGVAPSTDTQYF. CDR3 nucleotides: TGTGCCAGCAGCTCGGGTGTCGCCCCTAGCACAGATACGCAGTATTTT.

The CDR3 DNA reads as TGTGCCAGCATCACAGGGGGACCACCTTACGAGCAGTACTTC. This sequence encodes CASITGGPPYEQYF. This chain connects TRBV6-4 to TRBJ2-7; TRBD1 aligns across 8 bases. Germline values: CDR1 MRHNA, CDR2 SNTAGT. This CDR3 is built from 14 residues. V dropped 7 bases and J dropped 4; count of bases not matched to a gene: 9.

The CDR3 nucleotides are TGCAGTGCTAGAGGGGATTCTAGCGGGGATGAGCAGTTCTTC. Amino acids: CSARGDSSGDEQFF. This chain joins TRBV20-1 and TRBJ2-1, with 9 bases aligning to TRBD2. This CDR3 contains 14 residues. Germline V lookup: CDR1 DFQATT, CDR2 SNEGSKA (reference sequence). The V and J ends lost 1 base and 8 bases, in that order; junction bases with no gene match: 6.

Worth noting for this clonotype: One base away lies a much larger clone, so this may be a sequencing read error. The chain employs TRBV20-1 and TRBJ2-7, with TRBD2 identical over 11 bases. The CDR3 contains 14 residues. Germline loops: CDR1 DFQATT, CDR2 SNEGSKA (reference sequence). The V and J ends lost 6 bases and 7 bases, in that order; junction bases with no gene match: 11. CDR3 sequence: CSAPTSGDRNEQYF. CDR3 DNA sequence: TGCAGTGCACCGACTAGCGGGGACCGTAATGAGCAGTACTTC.

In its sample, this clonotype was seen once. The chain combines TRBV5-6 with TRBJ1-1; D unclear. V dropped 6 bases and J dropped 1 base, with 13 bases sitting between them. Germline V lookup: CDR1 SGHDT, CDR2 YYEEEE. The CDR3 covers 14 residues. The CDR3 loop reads CASTPDGTNTEAFF. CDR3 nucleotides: TGTGCCAGCACCCCGGACGGAACGAACACTGAAGCTTTCTTT. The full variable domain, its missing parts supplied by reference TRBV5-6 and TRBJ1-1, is DAGVTQSPTHLIKTRGQQVTLRCSPKSGHDTVSWYQQALGQGPQFIFQYYEEEERQRGNFPDRFSGHQFPNYSSELNVNALLLGDSALYLCASTPDGTNTEAFFGQGTRLTVV.

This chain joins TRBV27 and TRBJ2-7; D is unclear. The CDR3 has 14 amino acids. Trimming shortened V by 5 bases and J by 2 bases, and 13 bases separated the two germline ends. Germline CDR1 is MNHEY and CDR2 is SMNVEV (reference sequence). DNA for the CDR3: TGTGCCAGCAGTGTCCAATATCCCCCCTACGAGCAGTACTTC. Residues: CASSVQYPPYEQYF.

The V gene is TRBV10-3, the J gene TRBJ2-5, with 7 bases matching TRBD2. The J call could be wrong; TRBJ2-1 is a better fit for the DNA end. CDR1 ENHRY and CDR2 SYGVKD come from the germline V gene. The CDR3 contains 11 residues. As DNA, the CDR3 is TGTGCCATTGGGGGGGGGAATGAGCAGTTCTTC. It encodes CAIGGGNEQFF.

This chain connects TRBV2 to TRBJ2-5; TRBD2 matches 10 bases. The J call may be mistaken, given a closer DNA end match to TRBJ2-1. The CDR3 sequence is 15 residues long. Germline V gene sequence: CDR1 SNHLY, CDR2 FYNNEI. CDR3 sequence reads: CATLKREGLYNEQFF. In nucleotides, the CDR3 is TGTGCCACACTAAAGCGGGAGGGCCTCTACAATGAGCAGTTCTTC.

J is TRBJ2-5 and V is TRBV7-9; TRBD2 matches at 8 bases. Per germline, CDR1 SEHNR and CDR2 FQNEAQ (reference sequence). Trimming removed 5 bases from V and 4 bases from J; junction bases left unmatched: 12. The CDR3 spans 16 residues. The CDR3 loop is CASSTPPGGGRETQYF. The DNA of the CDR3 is TGTGCCAGCAGCACGCCCCCGGGGGGGGGGAGAGAGACCCAGTACTTC.

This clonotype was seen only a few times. The CDR3 is CSAPKGAAGFGGEQFF. Written as DNA, the CDR3 is TGCAGTGCTCCTAAGGGGGCGGCTGGGTTTGGTGGTGAGCAGTTCTTC. The rearrangement links TRBV20-1 to TRBJ2-1, with TRBD1 matching 7 bases. The V gene's germline CDR1 is DFQATT and CDR2 SNEGSKA (reference sequence). Trimming at V came to 5 bases and at J to 9 bases, leaving 19 bases not matched to a gene. The CDR3 loop spans 16 amino acids.

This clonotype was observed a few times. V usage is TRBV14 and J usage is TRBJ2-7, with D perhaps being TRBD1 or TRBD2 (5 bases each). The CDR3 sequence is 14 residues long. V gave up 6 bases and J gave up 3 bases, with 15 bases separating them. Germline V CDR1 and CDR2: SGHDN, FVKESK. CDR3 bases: TGTGCCAGCAGTAAACGGGACGGATACTACGAGCAGTACTTC. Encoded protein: CASSKRDGYYEQYF.

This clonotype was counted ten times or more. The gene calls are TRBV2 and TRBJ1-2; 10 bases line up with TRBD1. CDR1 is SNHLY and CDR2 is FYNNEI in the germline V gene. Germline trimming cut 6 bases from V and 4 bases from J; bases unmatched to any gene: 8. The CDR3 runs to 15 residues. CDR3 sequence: CASRERTGGTYGYTF. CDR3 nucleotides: TGTGCCAGCAGGGAACGGACAGGGGGTACCTATGGCTACACCTTC. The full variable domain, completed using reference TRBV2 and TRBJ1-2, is EPEVTQTPSHQVTQMGQEVILRCVPISNHLYFYWYRQILGQKVEFLVSFYNNEISEKSEIFDDQFSVERPDGSNFTLKIRSTKLEDSAMYFCASRERTGGTYGYTFGSGTRLTVV.

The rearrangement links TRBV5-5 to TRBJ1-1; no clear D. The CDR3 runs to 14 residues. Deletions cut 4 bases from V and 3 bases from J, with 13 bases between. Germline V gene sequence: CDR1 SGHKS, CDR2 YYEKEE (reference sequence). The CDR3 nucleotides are TGTGCCAGCAGCCCCACGCTTGATTACACTGAAGCTTTCTTT. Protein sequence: CASSPTLDYTEAFF.

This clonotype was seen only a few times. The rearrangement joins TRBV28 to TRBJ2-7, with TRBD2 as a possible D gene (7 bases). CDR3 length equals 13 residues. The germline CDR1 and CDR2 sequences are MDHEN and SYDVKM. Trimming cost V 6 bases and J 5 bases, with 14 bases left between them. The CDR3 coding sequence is TGTGCCAGCAGCTTGGCGGGGGCGAACGAGCAGTACTTC. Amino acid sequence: CASSLAGANEQYF.

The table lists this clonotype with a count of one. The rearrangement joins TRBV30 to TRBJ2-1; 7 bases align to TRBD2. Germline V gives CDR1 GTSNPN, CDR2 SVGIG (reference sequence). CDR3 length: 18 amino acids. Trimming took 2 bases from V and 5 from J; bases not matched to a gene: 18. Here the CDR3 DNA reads TGTGCCTGGAGTCCACACCCTTACCTAGCGGAATTTAACAATGAGCAGTTCTTC. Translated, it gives CAWSPHPYLAEFNNEQFF. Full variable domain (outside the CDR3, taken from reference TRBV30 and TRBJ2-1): SQTIHQWPATLVQPVGSPLSLECTVEGTSNPNLYWYRQAAGRGLQLLFYSVGIGQISSEVPQNLSASRPQDRQFILSSKKLLLSDSGFYLCAWSPHPYLAEFNNEQFFGPGTRLTVL.

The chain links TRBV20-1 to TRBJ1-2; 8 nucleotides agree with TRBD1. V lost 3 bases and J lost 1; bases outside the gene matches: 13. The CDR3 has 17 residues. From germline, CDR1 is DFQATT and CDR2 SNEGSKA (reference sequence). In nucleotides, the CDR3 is TGCAGTGCTAGTATACCGTTAAGACAGGGGAGTAACTATGGCTACACCTTC. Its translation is CSASIPLRQGSNYGYTF.

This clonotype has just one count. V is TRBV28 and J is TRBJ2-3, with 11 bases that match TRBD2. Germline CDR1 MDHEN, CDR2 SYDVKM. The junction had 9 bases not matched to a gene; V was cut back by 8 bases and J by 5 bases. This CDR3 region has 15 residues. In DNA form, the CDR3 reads TGTGCCAGCGAAGAACTAGCGGGAGACGTAGATACGCAGTATTTT. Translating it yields CASEELAGDVDTQYF.

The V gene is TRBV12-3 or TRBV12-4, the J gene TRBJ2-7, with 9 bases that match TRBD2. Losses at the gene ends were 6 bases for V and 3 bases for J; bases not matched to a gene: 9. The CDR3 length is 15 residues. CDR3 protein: CASSDPGTSFYEQYF. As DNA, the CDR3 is TGTGCCAGCAGCGACCCCGGGACTAGCTTCTACGAGCAGTACTTC.

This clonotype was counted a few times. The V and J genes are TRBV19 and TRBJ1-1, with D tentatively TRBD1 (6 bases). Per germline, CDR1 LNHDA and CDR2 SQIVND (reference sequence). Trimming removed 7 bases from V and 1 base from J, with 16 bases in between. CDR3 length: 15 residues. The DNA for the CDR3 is TGTGCCAGTACCCACAGAGGGGGAGGGAACACTGAAGCTTTCTTT. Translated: CASTHRGGGNTEAFF.

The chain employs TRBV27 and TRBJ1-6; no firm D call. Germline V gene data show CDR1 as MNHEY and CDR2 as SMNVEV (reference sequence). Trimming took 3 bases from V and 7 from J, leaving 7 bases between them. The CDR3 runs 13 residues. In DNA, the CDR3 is TGTGCCAGCAGTTTTAGGAGAAATTCACCCCTCCACTTT. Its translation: CASSFRRNSPLHF.

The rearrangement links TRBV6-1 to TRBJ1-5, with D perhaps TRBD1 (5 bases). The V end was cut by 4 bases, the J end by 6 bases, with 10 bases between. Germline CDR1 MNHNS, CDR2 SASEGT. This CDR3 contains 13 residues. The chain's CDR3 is CASSVTAPQPQHF. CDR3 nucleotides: TGTGCCAGCAGTGTGACAGCGCCTCAGCCCCAGCATTTT.

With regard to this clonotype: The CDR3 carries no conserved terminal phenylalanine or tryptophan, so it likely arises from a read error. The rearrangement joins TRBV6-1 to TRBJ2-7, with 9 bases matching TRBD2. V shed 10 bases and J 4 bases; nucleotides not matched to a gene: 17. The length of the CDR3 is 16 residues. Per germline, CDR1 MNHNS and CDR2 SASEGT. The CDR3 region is CATSRKIGLALYEQYL. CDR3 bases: TGTGCCACTTCGCGCAAAATCGGACTAGCGTTATACGAGCAGTACCTC.

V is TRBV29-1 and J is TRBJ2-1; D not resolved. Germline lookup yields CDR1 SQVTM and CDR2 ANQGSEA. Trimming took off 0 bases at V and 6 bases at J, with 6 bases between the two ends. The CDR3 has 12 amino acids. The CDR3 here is CSVEDLSNEQFF. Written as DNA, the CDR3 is TGCAGCGTTGAAGATCTTAGCAATGAGCAGTTCTTC.

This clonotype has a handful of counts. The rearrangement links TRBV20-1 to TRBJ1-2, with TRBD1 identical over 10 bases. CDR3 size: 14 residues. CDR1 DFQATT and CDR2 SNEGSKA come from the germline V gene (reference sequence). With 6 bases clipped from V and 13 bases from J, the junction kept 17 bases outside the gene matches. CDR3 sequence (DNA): TGCAGTGCCCTCTCCGGGACAGGGGCCATAGTAACCACCTTC. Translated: CSALSGTGAIVTTF.

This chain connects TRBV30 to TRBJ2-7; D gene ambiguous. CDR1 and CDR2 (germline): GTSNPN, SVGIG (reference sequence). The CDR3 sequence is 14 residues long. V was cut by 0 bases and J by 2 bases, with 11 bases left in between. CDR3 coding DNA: TGTGCCTGGAGTGTACGGTTCACGACCTACGAGCAGTACTTC. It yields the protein CAWSVRFTTYEQYF.